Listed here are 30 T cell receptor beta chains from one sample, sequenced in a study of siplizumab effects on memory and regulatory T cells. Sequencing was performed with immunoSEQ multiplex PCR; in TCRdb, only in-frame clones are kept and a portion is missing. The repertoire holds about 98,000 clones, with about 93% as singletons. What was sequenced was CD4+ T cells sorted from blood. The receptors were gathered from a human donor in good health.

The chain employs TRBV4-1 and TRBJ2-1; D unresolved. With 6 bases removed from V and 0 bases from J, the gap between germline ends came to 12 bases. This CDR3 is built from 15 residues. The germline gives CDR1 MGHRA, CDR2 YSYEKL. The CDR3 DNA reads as TGCGCCAGCAGGATGGCCCCAAGCTCCTACAATGAGCAGTTCTTC. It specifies CASRMAPSSYNEQFF.

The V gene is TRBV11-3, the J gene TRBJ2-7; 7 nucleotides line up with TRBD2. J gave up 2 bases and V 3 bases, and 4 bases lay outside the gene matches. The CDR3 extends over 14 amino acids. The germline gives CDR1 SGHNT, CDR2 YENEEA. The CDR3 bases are TGTGCCAGCAGCTTCCCCGGACTAGCCTACGAGCAGTACTTC. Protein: CASSFPGLAYEQYF.

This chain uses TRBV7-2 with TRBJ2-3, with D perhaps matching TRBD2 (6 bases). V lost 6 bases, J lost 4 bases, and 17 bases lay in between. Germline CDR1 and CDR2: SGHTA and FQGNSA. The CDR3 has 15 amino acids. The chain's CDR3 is CASRKTSGDSDTQYF. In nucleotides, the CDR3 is TGTGCCAGCAGGAAGACTAGTGGAGATTCAGATACGCAGTATTTT.

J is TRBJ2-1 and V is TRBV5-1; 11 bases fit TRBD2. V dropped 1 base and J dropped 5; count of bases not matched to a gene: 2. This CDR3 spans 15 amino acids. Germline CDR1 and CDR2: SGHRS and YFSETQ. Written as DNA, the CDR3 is TGCGCCAGCAGCTTGACTAGCGGGAGCAACAATGAGCAGTTCTTC. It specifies CASSLTSGSNNEQFF.

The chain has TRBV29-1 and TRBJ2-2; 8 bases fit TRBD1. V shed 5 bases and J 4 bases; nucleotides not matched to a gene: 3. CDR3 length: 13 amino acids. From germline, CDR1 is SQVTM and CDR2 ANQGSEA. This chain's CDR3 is CSVRGQVTGELFF. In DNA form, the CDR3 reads TGCAGCGTTCGGGGACAGGTCACCGGGGAGCTGTTTTTT.

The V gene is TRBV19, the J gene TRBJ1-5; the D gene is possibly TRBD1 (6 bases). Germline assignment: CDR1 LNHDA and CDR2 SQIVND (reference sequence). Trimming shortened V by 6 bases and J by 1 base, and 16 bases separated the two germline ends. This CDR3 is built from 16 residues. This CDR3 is CASSRLPGDSNQPQHF. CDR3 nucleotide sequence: TGTGCCAGTAGCCGCTTACCAGGGGACAGCAATCAGCCCCAGCATTTT.

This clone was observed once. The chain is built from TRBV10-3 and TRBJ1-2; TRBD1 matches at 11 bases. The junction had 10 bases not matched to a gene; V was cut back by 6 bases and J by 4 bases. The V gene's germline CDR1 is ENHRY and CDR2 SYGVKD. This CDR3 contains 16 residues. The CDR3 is CAISPGTGGIGYGYTF. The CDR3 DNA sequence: TGTGCCATCAGCCCCGGGACAGGGGGAATTGGCTATGGCTACACCTTC.

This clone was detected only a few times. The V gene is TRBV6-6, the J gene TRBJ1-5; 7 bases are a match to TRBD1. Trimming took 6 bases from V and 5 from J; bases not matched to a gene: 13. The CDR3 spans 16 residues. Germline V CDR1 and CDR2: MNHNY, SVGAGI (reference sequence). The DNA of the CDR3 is TGTGCCAGCAGGCCCAGGGGGGGGGAAACCCATCAGCCCCAGCATTTT. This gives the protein CASRPRGGETHQPQHF.

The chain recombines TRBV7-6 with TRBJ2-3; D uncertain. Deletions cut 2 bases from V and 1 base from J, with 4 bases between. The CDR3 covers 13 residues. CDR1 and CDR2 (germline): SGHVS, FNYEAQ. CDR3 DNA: TGTGCCAGCAGCTTATCTCGCACAGATACGCAGTATTTT. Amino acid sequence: CASSLSRTDTQYF.

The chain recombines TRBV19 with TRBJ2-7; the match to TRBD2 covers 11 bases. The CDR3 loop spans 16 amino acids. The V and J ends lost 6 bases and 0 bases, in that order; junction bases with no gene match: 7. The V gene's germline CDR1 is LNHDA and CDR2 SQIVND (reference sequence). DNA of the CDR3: TGTGCCAGTAGCCGACTAGCGGGGAGCGGCTCCTACGAGCAGTACTTC. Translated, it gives CASSRLAGSGSYEQYF.

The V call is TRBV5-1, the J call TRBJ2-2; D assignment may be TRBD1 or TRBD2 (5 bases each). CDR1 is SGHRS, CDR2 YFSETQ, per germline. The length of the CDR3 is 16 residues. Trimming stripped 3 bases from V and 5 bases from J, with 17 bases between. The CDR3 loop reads CASSSGSGAQTGELFF. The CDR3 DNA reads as TGCGCCAGCAGCTCCGGATCCGGGGCCCAGACCGGGGAGCTGTTTTTT.

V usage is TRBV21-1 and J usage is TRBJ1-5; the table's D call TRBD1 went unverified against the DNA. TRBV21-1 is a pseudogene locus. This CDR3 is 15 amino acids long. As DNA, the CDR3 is TGTGCCAGCAGCGTTACAGATTATAGCAATCAGCCCCAGCATTTT. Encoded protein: CASSVTDYSNQPQHF.

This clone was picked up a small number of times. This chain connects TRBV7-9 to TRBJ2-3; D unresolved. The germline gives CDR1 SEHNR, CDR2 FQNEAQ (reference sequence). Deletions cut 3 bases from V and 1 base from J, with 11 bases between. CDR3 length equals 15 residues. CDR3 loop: CASSFFGQGTDTQYF. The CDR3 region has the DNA TGTGCCAGCAGCTTCTTCGGGCAGGGCACAGATACGCAGTATTTT.

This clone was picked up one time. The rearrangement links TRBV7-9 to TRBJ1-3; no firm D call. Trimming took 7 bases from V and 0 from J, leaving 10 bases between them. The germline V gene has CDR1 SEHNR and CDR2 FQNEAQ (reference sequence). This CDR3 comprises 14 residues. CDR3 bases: TGTGCCAGCACCAAAGGGTTCTCTGGAAACACCATATATTTT. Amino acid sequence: CASTKGFSGNTIYF.

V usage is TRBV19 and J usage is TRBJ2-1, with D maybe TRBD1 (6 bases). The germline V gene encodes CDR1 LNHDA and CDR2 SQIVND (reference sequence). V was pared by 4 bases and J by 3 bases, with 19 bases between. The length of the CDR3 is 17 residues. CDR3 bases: TGTGCCAGTAGTACAGGGGCCCTACCGAACGGCTACAATGAGCAGTTCTTC. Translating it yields CASSTGALPNGYNEQFF.

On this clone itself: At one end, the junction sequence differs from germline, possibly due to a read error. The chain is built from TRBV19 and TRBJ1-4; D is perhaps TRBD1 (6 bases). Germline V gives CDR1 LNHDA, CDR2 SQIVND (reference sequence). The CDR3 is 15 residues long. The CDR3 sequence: CASSTNRVTSEKLFF. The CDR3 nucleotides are TGTGCCAGTAGTACCAACAGGGTGACTAGTGAAAAACTGTTTTTT.

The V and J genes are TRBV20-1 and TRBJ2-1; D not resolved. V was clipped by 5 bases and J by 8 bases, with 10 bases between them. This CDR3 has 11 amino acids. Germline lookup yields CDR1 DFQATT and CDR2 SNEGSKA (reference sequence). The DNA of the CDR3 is TGCAGTGCTCAAAGTAGGGATGAGCAGTTCTTC. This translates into CSAQSRDEQFF.

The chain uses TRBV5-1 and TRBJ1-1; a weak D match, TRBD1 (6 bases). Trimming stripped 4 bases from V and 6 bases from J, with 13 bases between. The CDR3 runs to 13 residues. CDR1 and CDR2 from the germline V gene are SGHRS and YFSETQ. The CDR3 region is CASSLEQGAEAFF. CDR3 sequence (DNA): TGCGCCAGCAGCCTCGAACAGGGTGCTGAAGCTTTCTTT.

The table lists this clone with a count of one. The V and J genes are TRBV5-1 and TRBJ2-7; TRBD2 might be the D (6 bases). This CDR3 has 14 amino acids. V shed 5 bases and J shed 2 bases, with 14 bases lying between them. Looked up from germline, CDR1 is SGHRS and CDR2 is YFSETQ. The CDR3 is CASSRDSVTYEQYF. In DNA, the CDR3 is TGCGCCAGCAGTCGGGACTCCGTAACCTACGAGCAGTACTTC.

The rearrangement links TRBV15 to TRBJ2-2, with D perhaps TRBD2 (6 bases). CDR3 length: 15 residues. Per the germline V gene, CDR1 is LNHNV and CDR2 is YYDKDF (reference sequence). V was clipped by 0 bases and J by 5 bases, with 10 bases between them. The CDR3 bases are TGTGCCACCAGCAGAGATGTTGCGGGGACCGGGGAGCTGTTTTTT. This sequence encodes CATSRDVAGTGELFF.

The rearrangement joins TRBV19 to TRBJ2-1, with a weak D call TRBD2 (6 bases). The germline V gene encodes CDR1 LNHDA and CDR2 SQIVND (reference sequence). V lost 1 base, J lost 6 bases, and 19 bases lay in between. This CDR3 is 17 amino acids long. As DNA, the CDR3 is TGTGCCAGTAGTATAGCTTGGAGGCGGGGATATCTCAATGAGCAGTTCTTC. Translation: CASSIAWRRGYLNEQFF.

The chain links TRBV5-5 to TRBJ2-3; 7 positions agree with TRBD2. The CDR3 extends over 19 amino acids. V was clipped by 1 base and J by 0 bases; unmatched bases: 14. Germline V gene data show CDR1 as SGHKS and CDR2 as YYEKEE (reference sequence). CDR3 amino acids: CASSLRSSGFTSSTDTQYF. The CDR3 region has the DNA TGTGCCAGCAGCTTGAGGTCTAGCGGCTTTACCTCTAGCACAGATACGCAGTATTTT.

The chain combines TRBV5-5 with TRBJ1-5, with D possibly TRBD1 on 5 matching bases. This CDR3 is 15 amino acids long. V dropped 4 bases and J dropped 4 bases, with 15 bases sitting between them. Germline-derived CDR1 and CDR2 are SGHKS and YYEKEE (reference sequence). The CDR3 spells CASSKGPRENQPQHF. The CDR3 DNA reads TGTGCCAGCAGCAAGGGACCGCGAGAAAATCAGCCCCAGCATTTT.

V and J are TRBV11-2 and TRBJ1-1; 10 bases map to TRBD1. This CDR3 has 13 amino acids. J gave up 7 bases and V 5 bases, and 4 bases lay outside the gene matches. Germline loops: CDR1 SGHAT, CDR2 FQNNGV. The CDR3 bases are TGTGCCAGCAGCGCAGACAGGGGGCTTGAAGCTTTCTTT. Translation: CASSADRGLEAFF.

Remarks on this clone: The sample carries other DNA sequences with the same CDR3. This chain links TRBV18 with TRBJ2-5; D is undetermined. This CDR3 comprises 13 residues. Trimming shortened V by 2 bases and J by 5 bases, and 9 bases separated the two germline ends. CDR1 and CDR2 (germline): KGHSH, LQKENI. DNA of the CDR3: TGTGCCAGCTCACCAGGCCTCCGGGAGACCCAGTACTTC. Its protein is CASSPGLRETQYF.

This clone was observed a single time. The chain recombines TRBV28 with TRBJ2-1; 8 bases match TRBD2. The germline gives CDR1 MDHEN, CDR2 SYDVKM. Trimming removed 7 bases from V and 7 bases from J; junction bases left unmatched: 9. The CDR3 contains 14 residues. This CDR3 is CASILAGGGNEQFF. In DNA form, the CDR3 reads TGTGCCAGCATATTAGCGGGCGGGGGGAATGAGCAGTTCTTC. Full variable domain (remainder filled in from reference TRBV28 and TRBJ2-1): DVKVTQSSRYLVKRTGEKVFLECVQDMDHENMFWYRQDPGLGLRLIYFSYDVKMKEKGDIPEGYSVSREKKERFSLILESASTNQTSMYLCASILAGGGNEQFFGPGTRLTVL.

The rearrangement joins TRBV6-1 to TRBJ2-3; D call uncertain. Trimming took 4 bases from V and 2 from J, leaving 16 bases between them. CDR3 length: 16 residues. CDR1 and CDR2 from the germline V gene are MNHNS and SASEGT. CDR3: CASSGGERINTDTQYF. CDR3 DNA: TGTGCCAGCAGTGGAGGAGAACGGATAAACACAGATACGCAGTATTTT.

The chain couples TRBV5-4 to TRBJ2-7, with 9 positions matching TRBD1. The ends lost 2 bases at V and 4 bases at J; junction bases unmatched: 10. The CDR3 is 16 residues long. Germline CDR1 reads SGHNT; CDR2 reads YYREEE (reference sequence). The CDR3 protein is CASSFGTGQGKYEQYF. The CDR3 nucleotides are TGTGCCAGCAGCTTTGGTACGGGACAGGGAAAGTACGAGCAGTACTTC.

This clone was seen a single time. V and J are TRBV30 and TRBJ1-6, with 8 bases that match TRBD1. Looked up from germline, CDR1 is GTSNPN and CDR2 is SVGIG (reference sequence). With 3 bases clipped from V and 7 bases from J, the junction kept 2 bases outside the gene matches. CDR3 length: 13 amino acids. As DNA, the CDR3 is TGTGCCTGGAGGGACAGGGAAAATTCACCCCTCCACTTT. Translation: CAWRDRENSPLHF.

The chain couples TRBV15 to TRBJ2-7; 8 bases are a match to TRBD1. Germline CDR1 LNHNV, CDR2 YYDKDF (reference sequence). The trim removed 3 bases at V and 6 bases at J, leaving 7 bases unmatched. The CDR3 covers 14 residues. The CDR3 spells CATSRDRAEGEQYF. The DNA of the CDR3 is TGTGCCACCAGCAGGGACAGGGCGGAGGGCGAGCAGTACTTC.